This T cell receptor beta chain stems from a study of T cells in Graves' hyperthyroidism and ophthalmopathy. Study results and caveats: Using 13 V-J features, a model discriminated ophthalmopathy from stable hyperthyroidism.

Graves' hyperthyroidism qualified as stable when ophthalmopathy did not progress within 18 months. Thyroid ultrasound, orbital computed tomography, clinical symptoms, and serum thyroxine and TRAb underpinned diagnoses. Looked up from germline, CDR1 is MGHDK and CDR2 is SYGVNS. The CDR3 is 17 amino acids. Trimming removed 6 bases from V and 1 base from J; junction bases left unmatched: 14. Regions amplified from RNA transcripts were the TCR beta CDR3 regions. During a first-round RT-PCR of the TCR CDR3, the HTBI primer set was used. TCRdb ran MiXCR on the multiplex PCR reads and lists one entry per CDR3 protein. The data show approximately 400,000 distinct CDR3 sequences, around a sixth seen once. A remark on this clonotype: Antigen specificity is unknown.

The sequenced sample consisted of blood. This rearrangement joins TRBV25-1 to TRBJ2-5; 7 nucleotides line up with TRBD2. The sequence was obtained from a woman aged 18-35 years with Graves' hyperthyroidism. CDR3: CASRKVGGRAGQETQYF. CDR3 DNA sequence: TGTGCCAGCAGGAAGGTCGGGGGGAGGGCCGGCCAAGAGACCCAGTACTTC.